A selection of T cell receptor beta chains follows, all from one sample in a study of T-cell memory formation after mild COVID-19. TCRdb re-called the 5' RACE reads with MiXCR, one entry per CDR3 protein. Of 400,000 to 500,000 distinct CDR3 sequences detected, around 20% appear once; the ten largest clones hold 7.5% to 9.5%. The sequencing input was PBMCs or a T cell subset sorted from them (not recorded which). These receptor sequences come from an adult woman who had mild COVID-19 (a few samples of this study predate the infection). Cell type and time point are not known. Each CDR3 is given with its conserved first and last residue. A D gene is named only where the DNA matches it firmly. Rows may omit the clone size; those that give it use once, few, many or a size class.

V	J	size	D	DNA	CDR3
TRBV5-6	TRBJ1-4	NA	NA	TGTGCCAGCAGCCGGGGAGCTTTCGGGGCTAATGAAAAACTGTTTTTT	CASSRGAFGANEKLFF
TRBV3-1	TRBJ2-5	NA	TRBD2	TGTGCCAGCAGCCAAGAAGCGGGGTTAGGAGAGACCCAGTACTTC	CASSQEAGLGETQYF
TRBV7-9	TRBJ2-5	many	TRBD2	TGTGCCAGCTCCCTGGCGGGAGAAGCACAAGAGACCCAGTACTTC	CASSLAGEAQETQYF
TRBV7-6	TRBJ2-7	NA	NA	TGTGCCAGCAGCCCGGGCGCGGACGGAGCCTACGAGCAGTACTTC	CASSPGADGAYEQYF
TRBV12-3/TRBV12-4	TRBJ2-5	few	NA	TGTGCCAGCACCTGGGGGGAGACCCAGTACTTC	CASTWGETQYF
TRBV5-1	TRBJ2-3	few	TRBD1	TGCGCCAGCAGCCCCGTCCCGGGACAGACCGGGACAGATACGCAGTATTTT	CASSPVPGQTGTDTQYF
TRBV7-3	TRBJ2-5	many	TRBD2	TGTGCCAGCAGCTTAAGAGGGGCGGGAGGTTACCAAGAGACCCAGTACTTC	CASSLRGAGGYQETQYF
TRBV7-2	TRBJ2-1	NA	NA	TGTGCCAGCAGCTTAGAAGGCCAAGTTGCCAATGAGCAGTTCTTC	CASSLEGQVANEQFF
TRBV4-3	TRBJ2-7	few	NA	TGCGCCAGCAGCCAAGATTTCGGTAGCTCCTACGAGCAGTACTTC	CASSQDFGSSYEQYF
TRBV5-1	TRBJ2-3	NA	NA	TGCGCCAGCAGCATGGAAGACGCCTGGGCAGATACGCAGTATTTT	CASSMEDAWADTQYF
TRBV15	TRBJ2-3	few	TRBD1	TGTGCCACCAGCAGACCCGGACAGGGGTACACAGATACGCAGTATTTT	CATSRPGQGYTDTQYF
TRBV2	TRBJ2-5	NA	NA	TGTGCCAGCAGTGCGAATAGTTGGGAGACCCAGTACTTC	CASSANSWETQYF
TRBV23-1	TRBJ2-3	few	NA	TGCGCCAGTAGACAGAACTGGGACACAGATACGCAGTATTTT	CASRQNWDTDTQYF
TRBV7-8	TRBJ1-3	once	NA	TGTGCCAGCAGCCCCGTTGTTTTTCTCCCTGGAAACACCATATATTTT	CASSPVVFLPGNTIYF
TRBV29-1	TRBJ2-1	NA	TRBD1	TGCAGCGTTGTAGGCCAGGGGGCGAACAATGAGCAGTTCTTC	CSVVGQGANNEQFF
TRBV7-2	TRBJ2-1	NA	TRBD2	TGTGCCAGCAGCTCAATAGCGGGAGGGGGCAATGAGCAGTTCTTC	CASSSIAGGGNEQFF